One sample yielded the 29 T cell receptor beta chains listed below, sequenced in a study of blood T cell repertoires in COVID-19. This table comes from immunoSEQ multiplex PCR, and its TCRdb copy is limited to in-frame clones, with some not included. Here the sample spans roughly 120,000 clones, around 90% being singletons. What was sequenced was peripheral blood. The receptors stem from a man aged 50 to 60 with COVID-19, enrolled during active disease.

The chain uses TRBV18 and TRBJ2-1; D is uncertain. Germline V lookup: CDR1 KGHSH, CDR2 LQKENI. The CDR3 runs to 15 residues. V lost 3 bases and J 9 bases, leaving 18 bases between the germline ends. The CDR3 DNA sequence: TGTGCCAGCTCACCGATTGAGGTTAGGCTTAGTGAGCAGTTCTTC. Residues: CASSPIEVRLSEQFF.

The genes are TRBV18 and TRBJ1-1; D unclear. The CDR3 extends over 15 amino acids. Germline V gene sequence: CDR1 KGHSH, CDR2 LQKENI. Deletions cut 0 bases from V and 6 bases from J, with 14 bases between. The CDR3 bases are TGTGCCAGCTCACCACCGGGCGATTTTACTGCTGAAGCTTTCTTT. Protein sequence: CASSPPGDFTAEAFF.

The chain links TRBV5-1 to TRBJ2-7; 7 nucleotides align to TRBD2. The CDR3 runs to 16 residues. V lost 3 bases to trimming and J lost 2 bases; unmatched junction nucleotides: 11. Germline V gene data show CDR1 as SGHRS and CDR2 as YFSETQ. DNA for the CDR3: TGCGCCAGCAGCTCGGGCACCGGGACTATTGCCTACGAGCAGTACTTC. Its translation is CASSSGTGTIAYEQYF.

The V gene is TRBV5-4, the J gene TRBJ2-2, with D perhaps matching TRBD1 (6 bases). The CDR3 runs to 17 residues. Trimming pared 0 bases from V and 4 bases from J, leaving 16 bases between. Per germline, CDR1 SGHNT and CDR2 YYREEE (reference sequence). DNA of the CDR3: TGTGCCAGCAGCTTGGAGCTAGCAGGGGATAGCACCGGGGAGCTGTTTTTT. Translating it yields CASSLELAGDSTGELFF.

The genes are TRBV19 and TRBJ1-1; 9 bases align to TRBD1. The trim removed 5 bases at V and 6 bases at J, leaving 10 bases unmatched. Germline V gene sequence: CDR1 LNHDA, CDR2 SQIVND (reference sequence). There are 15 residues in the CDR3. This CDR3 is CASSFPRQGGAEAFF. The CDR3, as DNA: TGTGCCAGTAGTTTCCCTCGACAGGGGGGTGCTGAAGCTTTCTTT.

The rearrangement joins TRBV9 to TRBJ2-2; 8 bases map to TRBD2. The junction had 6 bases not matched to a gene; V was cut back by 4 bases and J by 1 base. Germline V gene lookup returns CDR1 SGDLS and CDR2 YYNGEE. This CDR3 is 16 amino acids long. The CDR3 here is CASSNSGTRNTGELFF. The CDR3 coding sequence is TGTGCCAGCAGCAATAGCGGGACGCGGAACACCGGGGAGCTGTTTTTT.

The gene calls are TRBV11-1 and TRBJ2-3; 13 positions agree with TRBD2. The CDR3 consists of 16 residues. The germline V gene encodes CDR1 SGHAT and CDR2 FQDESV (reference sequence). V shed 5 bases, J shed 2 bases, and the junction held 4 bases outside the gene matches. CDR3 bases: TGTGCCAGCAGCCTACTAGCGGGAGGGCTCACAGATACGCAGTATTTT. Protein product: CASSLLAGGLTDTQYF.

This clone was observed once. V gene TRBV19 combines with J gene TRBJ1-5; no definite D call. The CDR3 is 14 residues long. Germline CDR1 is LNHDA and CDR2 is SQIVND (reference sequence). Trimming removed 4 bases at V and 3 bases at J, with 10 bases between. Written as DNA, the CDR3 is TGTGCCAGTAGTACCAAGAGGGACAATCAGCCCCAGCATTTT. Protein sequence: CASSTKRDNQPQHF.

The genes are TRBV2 and TRBJ2-2; 7 bases map to TRBD2. Germline CDR1 is SNHLY and CDR2 is FYNNEI. The trim removed 7 bases at V and 4 bases at J, leaving 12 bases unmatched. This CDR3 spans 16 amino acids. The CDR3 coding sequence is TGTGCCAGCACGGAACCGGGGGGTACTCGCACCGGGGAGCTGTTTTTT. This sequence encodes CASTEPGGTRTGELFF.

A few counts support this clone. The chain has TRBV3-1 (or the pseudogene TRBV3-2) and TRBJ2-7, with 9 positions matching TRBD2. This CDR3 contains 18 residues. The V and J ends lost 8 bases and 0 bases, in that order; junction bases with no gene match: 17. Germline V gene lookup returns CDR1 LGHDT and CDR2 YNNKEL (reference sequence). CDR3 in DNA: TGTGCCAGCGCAACAGGACAGACTAGCGGAGTGAGCTCCTACGAGCAGTACTTC. Translated: CASATGQTSGVSSYEQYF.

The chain carries TRBV29-1 and TRBJ1-1; D not certain. V was shortened by 1 base and J by 1 base, with 7 bases between the two germline ends. The CDR3 sequence is 13 residues long. The germline gives CDR1 SQVTM, CDR2 ANQGSEA. Here the CDR3 DNA reads TGCAGCGTTGAAGGGCAGGAGAACACTGAAGCTTTCTTT. Residues: CSVEGQENTEAFF.

The genes are TRBV18 and TRBJ2-2; 7 bases are a match to TRBD1. Germline-derived CDR1 and CDR2 are KGHSH and LQKENI. The V gene end was trimmed by 6 bases and the J gene end by 3 bases; junction bases not matched to a gene: 4. This CDR3 is built from 14 residues. CDR3 amino acids: CASSLTGDTGELFF. Written as DNA, the CDR3 is TGTGCCAGCTCTCTTACAGGGGACACCGGGGAGCTGTTTTTT. Full variable domain (rest looked up from reference TRBV18 and TRBJ2-2): NAGVMQNPRHLVRRRGQEARLRCSPMKGHSHVYWYRQLPEEGLKFMVYLQKENIIDESGMPKERFSAEFPKEGPSILRIQQVVRGDSAAYFCASSLTGDTGELFFGEGSRLTVL.

The chain combines TRBV2 with TRBJ2-2; D may be TRBD1 (6 bases). The length of the CDR3 is 14 residues. CDR1 and CDR2 from the germline V gene are SNHLY and FYNNEI. Trimming stripped 5 bases from V and 5 bases from J, with 12 bases between. CDR3 loop: CASSYRAGTGELFF. CDR3 nucleotides: TGTGCCAGCAGTTACAGGGCGGGTACCGGGGAGCTGTTTTTT.

The chain combines TRBV30 with TRBJ1-2, with a possible D match to TRBD1 (6 bases). Germline V gene lookup returns CDR1 GTSNPN and CDR2 SVGIG (reference sequence). This CDR3 region has 15 residues. The germline V and J ends were trimmed by 0 bases and 4 bases, with 15 bases remaining between them. CDR3 loop: CAWSVLSGAGYGYTF. The CDR3 coding sequence is TGTGCCTGGAGTGTACTTTCAGGGGCAGGCTATGGCTACACCTTC.

This chain connects TRBV2 to TRBJ2-7, with a tentative D call TRBD1 (6 bases). The V end was cut by 7 bases, the J end by 1 base, with 11 bases between. CDR3 length equals 13 residues. Germline lookup yields CDR1 SNHLY and CDR2 FYNNEI. Written as DNA, the CDR3 is TGTGCCAGCATCCCGACAGGTTCCTACGAGCAGTACGTC. Its translation is CASIPTGSYEQYV.

This chain links TRBV28 with TRBJ1-5; D uncertain. Germline V gene lookup returns CDR1 MDHEN and CDR2 SYDVKM. The CDR3 totals 14 residues. V was trimmed by 7 bases and J by 3 bases, leaving 13 bases between them. The CDR3 sequence is CASTLSVINQPQHF. The CDR3 DNA reads TGTGCCAGCACCCTTTCCGTAATCAATCAGCCCCAGCATTTT.

The J gene is TRBJ2-5, the V gene TRBV7-2, with D tentatively TRBD2 (5 bases). The CDR3 extends over 14 amino acids. V lost 1 base to trimming and J lost 1 base, with 7 bases between them. The germline gives CDR1 SGHTA, CDR2 FQGNSA. CDR3 sequence reads: CASSLGTLQETQYF. The CDR3 DNA reads TGTGCCAGCAGCTTAGGGACTCTCCAAGAGACCCAGTACTTC.

CDR3 in amino acids: CAIREGLAGDEQFF. DNA for the CDR3: TGTGCCATCAGAGAGGGACTAGCGGGTGATGAGCAGTTCTTC. This rearrangement joins TRBV10-3 to TRBJ2-1, with TRBD2 matching 12 bases. CDR3 length: 14 residues. Germline V gene sequence: CDR1 ENHRY, CDR2 SYGVKD. The V and J ends lost 6 bases and 8 bases, in that order; junction bases with no gene match: 5.

CDR3 sequence (DNA): TGTGCCAGCGAGGGAGGTCCCTATGGCTACACCTTC. This gives the protein CASEGGPYGYTF. The chain has TRBV28 and TRBJ1-2; D gene unclear. From germline, CDR1 is MDHEN and CDR2 SYDVKM. The CDR3 runs to 12 residues. V was clipped by 8 bases and J by 4 bases, with 11 bases between them.

J is TRBJ2-3 and V is TRBV18, with D tentatively TRBD2 (6 bases). V was clipped by 1 base and J by 1 base, with 9 bases between them. There are 15 residues in the CDR3. Germline CDR1 is KGHSH and CDR2 is LQKENI. CDR3 DNA sequence: TGTGCCAGCTCACCACGGGTAGCGGGCACAGATACGCAGTATTTT. Its protein product is CASSPRVAGTDTQYF.

This chain joins TRBV6-2 or TRBV6-3 and TRBJ2-5; 8 bases line up with TRBD2. Trimming removed 4 bases from V and 5 bases from J; junction bases left unmatched: 15. This CDR3 spans 17 amino acids. Germline assignment: CDR1 MNHEY and CDR2 SVGEGT. Here the CDR3 DNA reads TGTGCCAGCAGTTCCTCCGGACTAGCCCCCCTCCCCGAGACCCAGTACTTC. Its protein is CASSSSGLAPLPETQYF.

This rearrangement joins TRBV1 to TRBJ1-2; TRBD1 is taken as the D call from the table, unchecked against the DNA. TRBV1 is noted as a pseudogene. CDR3 length: 15 residues. The CDR3 DNA follows: TGCACCAGCAGACAAAGGACAGGGGTCGGCTATGGCTACACCTTC. Amino acids: CTSRQRTGVGYGYTF.

This clone was recorded only once. The chain employs TRBV28 and TRBJ2-7; 11 bases match TRBD2. Per the germline V gene, CDR1 is MDHEN and CDR2 is SYDVKM. V lost 5 bases to trimming and J lost 6 bases; unmatched junction nucleotides: 6. The CDR3 has 14 residues. The DNA of the CDR3 is TGTGCCAGCAGTACCTTACTAGCGGGAGCCGAGCAGTACTTC. As protein: CASSTLLAGAEQYF.

The chain combines TRBV25-1 with TRBJ2-3; TRBD2 is a possible D gene (6 bases). The length of the CDR3 is 14 residues. The germline V and J ends were trimmed by 6 bases and 4 bases, with 14 bases remaining between them. The germline V gene has CDR1 MGHDK and CDR2 SYGVNS. In DNA, the CDR3 is TGTGCCAGCAGCCCCGCGACTAGTCCAGATACGCAGTATTTT. It codes for CASSPATSPDTQYF.

The gene calls are TRBV5-1 and TRBJ2-7, with 12 nucleotides matching TRBD2. CDR1 is SGHRS and CDR2 is YFSETQ in the germline V gene. J gave up 0 bases and V 0 bases, and 7 bases lay outside the gene matches. This CDR3 comprises 18 residues. The CDR3 spells CASSLGLAGGESSYEQYV. As DNA, the CDR3 is TGCGCCAGCAGCTTGGGTCTAGCGGGAGGGGAGAGCTCCTACGAGCAGTACGTC.

The genes are TRBV14 and TRBJ1-5; 9 bases fit TRBD1. Germline CDR1 is SGHDN and CDR2 is FVKESK. The CDR3 is made up of 15 amino acids. Trimming cost V 4 bases and J 5 bases; bases outside gene matches: 6. The CDR3 nucleotides read TGTGCCAGCAGCCCGGGACAGGGATGGGATCAGCCCCAGCATTTT. It is translated as CASSPGQGWDQPQHF.

J is TRBJ1-2 and V is TRBV9; D ambiguous. The CDR3 contains 12 residues. Trimming removed 4 bases at V and 5 bases at J, with 9 bases between. CDR1 and CDR2 (germline): SGDLS, YYNGEE. The CDR3 spells CASSLQAYGYTF. The DNA for the CDR3 is TGTGCCAGCAGCCTCCAGGCGTATGGCTACACCTTC.

This clone has a single count. V gene TRBV21-1 combines with J gene TRBJ2-1; the table's D gene call, TRBD2, was not cross checked with the DNA. TRBV21-1 is classified as a pseudogene. The CDR3 runs 17 residues. The DNA for the CDR3 is TGTGCCAGCAGCAAATCACTTTCCACTAGGACCTACAATGAGCAGTTCTTC. Its protein is CASSKSLSTRTYNEQFF.

The chain uses TRBV7-6 and TRBJ2-2; a possible D gene is TRBD1 (8 bases). The germline gives CDR1 SGHVS, CDR2 FNYEAQ. The CDR3 covers 15 residues. V shed 4 bases and J shed 7 bases, with 16 bases lying between them. The CDR3 here is CASSSGQGGIGELFF. The CDR3 coding sequence is TGTGCCAGCAGCTCCGGACAGGGAGGGATCGGGGAGCTGTTTTTT.